This is a list of T cell receptor beta chains from one sample in a study of HIV-infected patients and healthy controls. One entry per CDR3 protein, called by TCRdb with MiXCR from the 5' RACE reads. The sample lists 15,000 to 20,000 distinct CDR3 sequences, more than 9% occurring once. Source material: blood. These receptor sequences come from an adult in good health. CDR3s include the opening cysteine and the closing phenylalanine or tryptophan. Fields, in order: D gene, clone size, V gene, J gene, CDR3 protein, CDR3 DNA. D genes are given only for firm matches. The size of a clone is reported for some rows only, either as once, few or many, or as a class for expanded clones.

-,few,TRBV5-6,TRBJ2-3,CASSSFERGNFDTDTQYF,TGTGCCAGCAGTTCGTTCGAAAGGGGCAATTTTGACACAGATACGCAGTATTTT
-,many,TRBV4-3,TRBJ1-1,CASSQAEQGRAFF,TGCGCCAGCAGCCAAGCTGAACAGGGTAGAGCTTTCTTT
-,medium-sized,TRBV7-2,TRBJ2-1,CASSTRRNQYNEQFF,TGTGCCAGCAGCACTAGACGGAACCAGTACAATGAGCAGTTCTTC
-,-,TRBV28,TRBJ1-2,CASSQNPGGYTF,TGTGCCAGCAGCCAGAATCCTGGGGGCTACACCTTC
-,many,TRBV4-3,TRBJ2-5,CASSQVSSAGRETQYF,TGCGCCAGCAGCCAAGTGAGCTCGGCGGGTCGGGAGACCCAGTACTTC
-,-,TRBV19,TRBJ1-1,CASQALGGRTEAFF,TGTGCCAGCCAAGCCCTGGGGGGGAGAACTGAAGCTTTCTTT
-,many,TRBV12-3/TRBV12-4,TRBJ1-4,CASSLGGGVEKLFF,TGTGCCAGCAGTTTAGGAGGGGGAGTGGAAAAACTGTTTTTT
-,few,TRBV6-4,TRBJ1-2,CASSRNGWDSGGYTF,TGTGCCAGCAGTAGGAATGGATGGGACTCGGGTGGCTACACCTTC
-,-,TRBV6-2/TRBV6-3,TRBJ2-4,CASSYSIGGGKNIQYF,TGTGCCAGCAGTTACTCGATCGGAGGGGGCAAAAACATTCAGTACTTC
-,many,TRBV7-3,TRBJ1-1,CASSPRPPQEITTEAFF,TGTGCCAGCAGCCCACGTCCTCCACAGGAGATAACCACTGAAGCTTTCTTT